The sequence of this T cell receptor (beta chain) was determined in a study of OX40 agonist ivuxolimab in advanced cancers. Notes on the study in general: Both blood CD4+ and CD8+ T cells showed clonal growth by week 6 at 0.1 to 3.0 mg/kg.

The J segment lost 4 bases and the V segment lost 2 bases, leaving 3 bases of the junction unmatched. The germline gives CDR1 MNHEY, CDR2 SVGAGI. The CDR3 has 14 amino acids. Produced via immunoSEQ multiplex PCR; TCRdb's table is partial and in-frame only. Of 70,000 to 95,000 clones listed, 92% were seen once; the top ten hold more than 0.5%. Of note for this clone: Antigen specificity is unknown.

The clonotype comes from an adult with an advanced solid tumor such as melanoma, head and neck, liver or kidney cancer. This sequence joins TRBV6-5 and TRBJ1-1; 8 bases agree with TRBD1. The sample in question was CD4+ or CD8+ T cells sorted from blood, obtained in a trial of the OX40 agonist ivuxolimab. CDR3 DNA sequence: TGTGCCAGCAGTTACGTCGACAGGGGCACTGAAGCTTTCTTT. This sequence encodes CASSYVDRGTEAFF.